The 27 T cell receptor beta chains below were found in one sample sequenced in a study of glioma-infiltrating T cells. Using RNA template, CDR3s of TCR alpha and beta were amplified with iRepertoire arm-PCR. TCRdb itself ran the multiplex PCR reads through MiXCR, one entry per CDR3 protein. The sample has about 200,000 distinct CDR3 sequences; over 25% are singletons. The sequenced sample was glioma tissue, nonneoplastic brain tissue, or PBMCs (not recorded which). The receptors come from a human donor with low-grade glioma or glioblastoma, undergoing nonglioma brain surgery, or in good health (not recorded which).

Concerning this clonotype itself: At one boundary the junction diverges from the germline segment, which might be a read error. This chain links TRBV27 with TRBJ1-2; D is perhaps TRBD1 (5 bases). Looked up from germline, CDR1 is MNHEY and CDR2 is SMNVEV (reference sequence). This CDR3 has 15 residues. CDR3 sequence (DNA): TGTGCCAGCAGCTTATTCGGGGCCGGGCGGGATGGCTACACCTTC. It codes for CASSLFGAGRDGYTF.

This clonotype was seen repeatedly, ten times or more. V gene TRBV3-1 combines with J gene TRBJ2-7; 8 nucleotides match TRBD1. The CDR3 covers 14 residues. Germline CDR1 is LGHDT and CDR2 is YNNKEL (reference sequence). V dropped 4 bases and J dropped 2; count of bases not matched to a gene: 4. CDR3 bases: TGTGCCAGCAGCCGAGACAGGGGACCCTACGAGCAGTACTTC. This codes for CASSRDRGPYEQYF.

This clonotype occurred a few times. The V call is TRBV7-3, the J call TRBJ2-7; D unresolved. The germline V gene encodes CDR1 SGHTA and CDR2 FQGTGA. V lost 1 base, J lost 4 bases, and 11 bases lay in between. There are 14 residues in the CDR3. The CDR3 DNA follows: TGTGCCAGCAGCTTAAGCCCTCACGGATACGAGCAGTACTTC. Residues: CASSLSPHGYEQYF.

This clonotype occurred many times. The V and J genes are TRBV5-1 and TRBJ2-1, with 11 bases lining up with TRBD2. V lost 3 bases to trimming and J lost 2 bases; unmatched junction nucleotides: 7. From germline, CDR1 is SGHRS and CDR2 YFSETQ. The CDR3 runs to 17 residues. The CDR3 region is CASSWTGTSGPYNEQFF. CDR3 sequence (DNA): TGCGCCAGCAGCTGGACCGGGACTAGCGGACCCTACAATGAGCAGTTCTTC. Full variable domain (outside the CDR3, taken from reference TRBV5-1 and TRBJ2-1): KAGVTQTPRYLIKTRGQQVTLSCSPISGHRSVSWYQQTPGQGLQFLFEYFSETQRNKGNFPGRFSGRQFSNSRSEMNVSTLELGDSALYLCASSWTGTSGPYNEQFFGPGTRLTVL.

The chain is built from TRBV4-1 and TRBJ2-3, with D perhaps TRBD1 (6 bases). Germline V gene data show CDR1 as MGHRA and CDR2 as YSYEKL. This CDR3 has 15 amino acids. Trimming took 0 bases from V and 5 from J, leaving 12 bases between them. This CDR3 is CASSQESGAEDTQYF. The CDR3 coding sequence is TGCGCCAGCAGCCAAGAGTCAGGGGCCGAAGATACGCAGTATTTT.

This clonotype showed up many times. The chain joins TRBV27 to TRBJ1-6; D unresolved. V lost 8 bases to trimming and J lost 8 bases, with 16 bases between them. The CDR3 covers 14 residues. The germline gives CDR1 MNHEY, CDR2 SMNVEV (reference sequence). CDR3 amino acids: CASPPEGLDSPLHF. CDR3 in DNA: TGTGCCAGCCCTCCCGAGGGCTTGGATTCACCCCTCCACTTT.

V usage is TRBV5-4 and J usage is TRBJ2-5; 7 bases match TRBD2. V was pared by 10 bases and J by 6 bases, with 9 bases of the junction left unmatched. The germline V gene encodes CDR1 SGHNT and CDR2 YYREEE (reference sequence). This CDR3 has 12 amino acids. CDR3 sequence: CADGEGAQTQYF. The CDR3 DNA is TGTGCCGACGGGGAGGGTGCACAGACCCAGTACTTC.

The V call is TRBV18, the J call TRBJ1-3; no definite D call. This CDR3 is 16 amino acids long. V was cut by 3 bases and J by 8 bases, with 20 bases left in between. The germline V gene has CDR1 KGHSH and CDR2 LQKENI. CDR3 in DNA: TGTGCCAGCTCACCGTTCACGGAGGTCGTGGGAGACACCATATATTTT. It specifies CASSPFTEVVGDTIYF.

This clonotype was recorded many times. The chain joins TRBV6-1 to TRBJ2-1; TRBD2 is a possible D gene (7 bases). CDR1 MNHNS and CDR2 SASEGT come from the germline V gene. This CDR3 has 16 residues. Trimming shortened V by 3 bases and J by 0 bases, and 12 bases separated the two germline ends. The CDR3 reads CASSERRGASYNEQFF. In nucleotides, the CDR3 is TGTGCCAGCAGTGAGAGACGGGGGGCCTCCTACAATGAGCAGTTCTTC.

Ten or more counts support this clonotype. This chain connects TRBV7-2 to TRBJ2-2; D gene uncertain. V dropped 1 base and J dropped 3 bases, with 3 bases sitting between them. There are 13 residues in the CDR3. CDR1 is SGHTA, CDR2 FQGNSA, per germline. CDR3 in amino acids: CASSLGDTGELFF. The CDR3, as DNA: TGTGCCAGCAGCTTAGGGGACACCGGGGAGCTGTTTTTT. The full variable domain, rest sourced from reference TRBV7-2 and TRBJ2-2, is GAGVSQSPSNKVTEKGKDVELRCDPISGHTALYWYRQSLGQGLEFLIYFQGNSAPDKSGLPSDRFSAERTGGSVSTLTIQRTQQEDSAVYLCASSLGDTGELFFGEGSRLTVL.

There are many counts of this clonotype. The chain combines TRBV7-2 with TRBJ1-2; possible D gene TRBD1, 5 bases. The germline CDR1 and CDR2 sequences are SGHTA and FQGNSA. Trimming removed 2 bases at V and 4 bases at J, with 14 bases between. CDR3 size: 15 residues. The CDR3 here is CASSLHQTALYGYTF. CDR3 nucleotide sequence: TGTGCCAGCAGCTTACATCAGACAGCCCTCTATGGCTACACCTTC.

This clonotype was seen many times. This chain connects TRBV27 to TRBJ2-3; 12 nucleotides align to TRBD2. This CDR3 contains 17 residues. V lost 7 bases and J lost 0; bases outside the gene matches: 8. CDR1 and CDR2 from the germline V gene are MNHEY and SMNVEV (reference sequence). The CDR3 bases are TGTGCCAGCACGGGGGTGGGACTAGCGGGTAGCACAGATACGCAGTATTTT. The encoded protein is CASTGVGLAGSTDTQYF.

This clonotype was detected only once. This chain links TRBV27 with TRBJ1-5; D perhaps matches TRBD1 (5 bases). CDR1 MNHEY and CDR2 SMNVEV come from the germline V gene (reference sequence). The CDR3 totals 14 residues. Between the trimmed V and J ends, which lost 5 bases and 3 bases, there was a span of 11 bases. The CDR3 bases are TGTGCCAGCAGTCCCCGGGACCCCAATCAGCCCCAGCATTTT. Encoded protein: CASSPRDPNQPQHF.

This clonotype was found a few times. The chain recombines TRBV18 with TRBJ1-6, with D hard to call. The CDR3 has 16 residues. Germline CDR1 KGHSH, CDR2 LQKENI. V lost 6 bases and J lost 0, with 12 bases in between. The CDR3: CASSALSSSYNSPLHF. CDR3 DNA sequence: TGTGCCAGCTCGGCACTTTCGAGCTCCTATAATTCACCCCTCCACTTT.

This clonotype was observed many times. J is TRBJ1-2 and V is TRBV2, with D perhaps TRBD1 (6 bases). The CDR3 spans 15 residues. Germline V lookup: CDR1 SNHLY, CDR2 FYNNEI. V shed 8 bases and J shed 1 base, with 17 bases lying between them. The CDR3 DNA reads TGTGCCAGCCTCGTTGAGGGGGAGGTTAACTATGGCTACACCTTC. Protein product: CASLVEGEVNYGYTF.

This clonotype was seen just once. Being one base from a much bigger clone, this may be a read error. The V and J genes are TRBV10-3 and TRBJ2-5; weak D call: TRBD2 (6 bases). Trimming cost V 6 bases and J 3 bases, with 11 bases left between them. Germline CDR1 reads ENHRY; CDR2 reads SYGVKD. The CDR3 consists of 13 residues. CDR3: CAIRGRSEETQYF. CDR3 DNA sequence: TGTGCCATCAGAGGGAGGTCGGAAGAGACCCAGTACTTC.

The genes are TRBV12-3 or TRBV12-4 and TRBJ1-2; D not resolved. The ends were cut back, 8 bases at V and 1 base at J, with 20 bases in the middle. The CDR3 extends over 16 amino acids. The CDR3 DNA reads as TGTGCCAGCTACCTCACGGGCAGCCCGGGTAACTATGGCTACACCTTC. Translation gives CASYLTGSPGNYGYTF.

Turning to this clonotype: One base away lies a much larger clone, so this may be a sequencing read error. The chain is built from TRBV5-4 and TRBJ1-2; D might be TRBD1 (6 bases). V was shortened by 0 bases and J by 9 bases, with 21 bases between the two germline ends. Germline values: CDR1 SGHNT, CDR2 YYREEE (reference sequence). This CDR3 spans 16 amino acids. Written as DNA, the CDR3 is TGTGCCAGCAGCTTGGATCCATGGGGGCGCAAGGATTGCTACACCTTC. Translating it yields CASSLDPWGRKDCYTF.

In this sample, this clonotype turned up many times. The chain couples TRBV6-1 to TRBJ2-7, with D possibly being TRBD2 (5 bases). Between the trimmed V and J ends, which lost 6 bases and 3 bases, there was a span of 12 bases. The CDR3 extends over 13 amino acids. Germline V gene data show CDR1 as MNHNS and CDR2 as SASEGT. The CDR3 nucleotides are TGTGCCAGCAGCTGGACCCGGGACTACGAGCAGTACTTC. Its protein product is CASSWTRDYEQYF.

This clonotype was observed a handful of times. This chain uses TRBV5-1 with TRBJ2-5; 10 positions agree with TRBD1. This CDR3 is 14 amino acids long. Trimming cost V 4 bases and J 5 bases; bases outside gene matches: 5. Germline values: CDR1 SGHRS, CDR2 YFSETQ. CDR3 DNA sequence: TGCGCCAGCAGCAAGGGACAGGGGTCGGAGACCCAGTACTTC. Translating it yields CASSKGQGSETQYF.

There are many counts of this clonotype. The gene calls are TRBV6-1 and TRBJ2-3, with 9 bases identical to TRBD1. The CDR3 has 14 residues. Germline V CDR1 and CDR2: MNHNS, SASEGT. Unmatched junction bases numbered 6, after V lost 6 bases and J lost 5 bases. DNA for the CDR3: TGTGCCAGCAGCCGACGACAGGGGGGAGATACGCAGTATTTT. This sequence encodes CASSRRQGGDTQYF.

V usage is TRBV12-3 or TRBV12-4 and J usage is TRBJ1-3; a possible D gene is TRBD1 (6 bases). V lost 6 bases and J 0 bases, leaving 21 bases between the germline ends. The CDR3 runs to 18 residues. The CDR3 reads CASRGTLVFRNSGNTIYF. The CDR3 DNA reads TGTGCCAGCAGAGGGACACTGGTTTTTCGGAACTCTGGAAACACCATATATTTT.

At least ten counts were recorded for this clonotype. The chain couples TRBV27 to TRBJ2-3; 9 bases line up with TRBD2. This CDR3 is 14 amino acids long. Germline loops: CDR1 MNHEY, CDR2 SMNVEV (reference sequence). V dropped 3 bases and J dropped 4; count of bases not matched to a gene: 2. The CDR3 loop is CASSFRLAADTQYF. DNA of the CDR3: TGTGCCAGCAGTTTCCGACTAGCGGCAGATACGCAGTATTTT.

This clonotype was found many times. The V and J genes are TRBV29-1 and TRBJ2-7; D is undetermined. CDR3 length equals 11 residues. The germline CDR1 and CDR2 sequences are SQVTM and ANQGSEA. The V and J ends lost 4 bases and 6 bases respectively, with 10 bases between them. CDR3 residues: CSVAIETEQYF. CDR3 nucleotides: TGCAGCGTTGCGATAGAGACCGAGCAGTACTTC.

On this clonotype: One end of the junction is discordant with germline, which a read error may explain. The chain recombines TRBV27 with TRBJ1-4; maybe TRBD1 (5 bases). The CDR3 has 14 residues. CDR1 and CDR2 from the germline V gene are MNHEY and SMNVEV (reference sequence). CDR3 nucleotides: TGTGCCAGTCGTGGAGGGGCAAGTAATGGAAAACTGTTTTTT. This gives the protein CASRGGASNGKLFF.

This clonotype was seen at least ten times. CDR3 in DNA: TGCGCCAGCAGCTTGGGACAGGGGGCTGATACGCAGTATTTT. Its protein product is CASSLGQGADTQYF. The chain combines TRBV5-1 with TRBJ2-3, with 10 bases identical to TRBD1. The CDR3 is made up of 14 amino acids. CDR1 and CDR2 (germline): SGHRS, YFSETQ. With 0 bases clipped from V and 6 bases from J, the junction kept 1 base outside the gene matches.

This clonotype was seen many times. The V and J genes are TRBV2 and TRBJ2-7; 9 nucleotides line up with TRBD2. The CDR3 totals 14 residues. With 8 bases clipped from V and 0 bases from J, the junction kept 5 bases outside the gene matches. Germline V gene lookup returns CDR1 SNHLY and CDR2 FYNNEI. CDR3 protein: CASVLAGYSYEQYF. In DNA form, the CDR3 reads TGTGCCAGCGTACTAGCGGGTTACTCCTACGAGCAGTACTTC.